This T cell receptor beta chain appears in the sequencing data of a study of T-cell memory formation after mild COVID-19. This CDR3 spans 16 amino acids. V lost 1 base and J lost 7, with 19 bases in between. From germline, CDR1 is LNHDA and CDR2 SQIVND (reference sequence). On this clonotype: Its antigen remains unknown.

General study findings and limits: Clones that contracted clustered mainly in CM and EM if CD4+ and in EMRA if CD8+. Cross-reactive memory seemingly joined, as some responding clones were found in pre-infection memory.

After 5'RACE with constant-segment primers, TCR alpha and TCR beta cDNA libraries carrying sample barcodes and UMIs were obtained. TCRdb passed the 5' RACE reads through MiXCR, listing each CDR3 protein once. The sample lists some 210,000 distinct CDR3 sequences, 18% occurring once. The source of this sequence is an adult woman who had mild COVID-19 (a few samples of this study predate the infection). Cell type and time point are not known. V gene TRBV19 combines with J gene TRBJ2-5; D possibly uses TRBD1 or TRBD2 (5 bases each). Sample: PBMCs or a T cell subset sorted from them (not recorded which). DNA for the CDR3: TGTGCCAGTAGTATAGGGGGGTCAGGACATCTGAGGACCCAGTACTTC. This gives the protein CASSIGGSGHLRTQYF.